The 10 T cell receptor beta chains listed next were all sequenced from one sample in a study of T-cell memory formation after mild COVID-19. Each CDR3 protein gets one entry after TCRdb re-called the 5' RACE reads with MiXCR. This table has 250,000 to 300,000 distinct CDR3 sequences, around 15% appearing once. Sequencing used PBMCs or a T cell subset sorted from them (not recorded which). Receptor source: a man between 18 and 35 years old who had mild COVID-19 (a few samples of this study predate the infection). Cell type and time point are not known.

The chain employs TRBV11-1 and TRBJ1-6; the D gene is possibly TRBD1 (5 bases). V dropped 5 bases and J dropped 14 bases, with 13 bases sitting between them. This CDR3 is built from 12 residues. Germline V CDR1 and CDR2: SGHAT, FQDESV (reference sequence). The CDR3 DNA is TGTGCCAGCAGCCGGGACGGCTCGACCCTCCACTTT. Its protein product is CASSRDGSTLHF.

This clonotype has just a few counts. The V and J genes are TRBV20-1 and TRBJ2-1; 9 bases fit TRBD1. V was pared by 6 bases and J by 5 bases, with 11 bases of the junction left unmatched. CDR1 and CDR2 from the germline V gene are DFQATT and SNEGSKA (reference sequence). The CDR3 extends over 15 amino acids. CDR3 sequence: CSAPSTGTGHNEQFF. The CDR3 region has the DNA TGCAGTGCCCCGAGTACCGGGACAGGGCACAATGAGCAGTTCTTC.

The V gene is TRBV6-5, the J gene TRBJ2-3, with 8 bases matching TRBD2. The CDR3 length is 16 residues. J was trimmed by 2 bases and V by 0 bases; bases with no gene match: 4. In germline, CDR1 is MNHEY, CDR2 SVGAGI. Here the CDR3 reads CASSYSLAGDTDTQYF. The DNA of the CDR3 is TGTGCCAGCAGTTACTCCCTAGCGGGCGACACAGATACGCAGTATTTT.

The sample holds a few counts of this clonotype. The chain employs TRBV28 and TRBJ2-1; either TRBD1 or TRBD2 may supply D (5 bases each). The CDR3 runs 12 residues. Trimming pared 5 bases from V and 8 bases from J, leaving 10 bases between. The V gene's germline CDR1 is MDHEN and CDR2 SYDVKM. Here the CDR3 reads CASSQTGHEQFF. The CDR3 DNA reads TGTGCCAGCAGTCAGACGGGACATGAGCAGTTCTTC.

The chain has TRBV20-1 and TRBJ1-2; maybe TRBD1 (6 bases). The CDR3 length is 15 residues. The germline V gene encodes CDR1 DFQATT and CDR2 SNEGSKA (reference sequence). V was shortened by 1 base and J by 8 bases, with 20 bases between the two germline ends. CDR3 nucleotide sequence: TGCAGTGCTAGAGCTCTCGGGGCAGGGGTGGACGGCTACACCTTC. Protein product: CSARALGAGVDGYTF.

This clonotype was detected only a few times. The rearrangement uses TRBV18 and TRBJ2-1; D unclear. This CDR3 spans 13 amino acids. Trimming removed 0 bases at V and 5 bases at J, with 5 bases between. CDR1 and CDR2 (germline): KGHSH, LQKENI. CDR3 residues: CASSPPQNNEQFF. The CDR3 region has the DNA TGTGCCAGCTCACCACCCCAGAACAATGAGCAGTTCTTC.

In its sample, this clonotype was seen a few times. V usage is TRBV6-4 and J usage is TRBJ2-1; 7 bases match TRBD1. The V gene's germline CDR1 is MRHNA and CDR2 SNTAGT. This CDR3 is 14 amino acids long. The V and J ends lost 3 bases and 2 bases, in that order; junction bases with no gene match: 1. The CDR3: CASSEGGPYNEQFF. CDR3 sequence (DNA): TGTGCCAGCAGTGAAGGGGGCCCCTACAATGAGCAGTTCTTC.

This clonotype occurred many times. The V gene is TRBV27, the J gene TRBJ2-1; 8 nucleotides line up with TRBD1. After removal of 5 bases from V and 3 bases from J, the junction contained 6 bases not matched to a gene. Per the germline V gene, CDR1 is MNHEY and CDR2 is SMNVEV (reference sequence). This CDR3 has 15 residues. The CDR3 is CASSVLTGVYNEQFF. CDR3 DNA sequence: TGTGCCAGCAGTGTCCTGACAGGGGTCTACAATGAGCAGTTCTTC.

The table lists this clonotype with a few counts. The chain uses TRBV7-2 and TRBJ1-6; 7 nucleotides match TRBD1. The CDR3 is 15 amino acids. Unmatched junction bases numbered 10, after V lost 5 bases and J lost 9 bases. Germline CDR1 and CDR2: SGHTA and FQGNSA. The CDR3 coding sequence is TGTGCCAGCAGCGCCCGACAGGGCATGAGTTCACCCCTCCACTTT. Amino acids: CASSARQGMSSPLHF.

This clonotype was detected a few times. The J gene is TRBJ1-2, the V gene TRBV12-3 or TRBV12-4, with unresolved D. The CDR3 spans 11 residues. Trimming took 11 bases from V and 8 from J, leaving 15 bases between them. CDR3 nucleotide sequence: TGTGCCTTGCTATTAGGGATCGGCTACACCTTC. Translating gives CALLLGIGYTF.